Below are 30 T cell receptor beta chains sequenced from a single sample in a study of blood T cell repertoires in COVID-19. Assay used: immunoSEQ multiplex PCR; TCRdb lists only in-frame clones, some missing. The sample lists 100,000 to 120,000 clones; 85% were seen once. Input material: peripheral blood. These receptors all come from a human donor in a cohort sampled during active COVID-19.

This clone has just a few counts. The gene calls are TRBV9 and TRBJ1-1; weak D call: TRBD1 (6 bases). The CDR3 totals 14 residues. V was pared by 2 bases and J by 3 bases, with 11 bases between. CDR1 SGDLS and CDR2 YYNGEE come from the germline V gene. The CDR3 DNA reads as TGTGCCAGCAGCGTCCTTTCAGGGGACACTGAAGCTTTCTTT. It codes for CASSVLSGDTEAFF.

The rearrangement joins TRBV7-2 to TRBJ2-7; TRBD1 agrees at 7 bases. CDR1 and CDR2 (germline): SGHTA, FQGNSA. J gave up 5 bases and V 6 bases, and 7 bases lay outside the gene matches. The CDR3 runs to 13 residues. CDR3 region: CASSRNRGDEQYF. In DNA form, the CDR3 reads TGTGCCAGCAGTCGTAACAGGGGTGACGAGCAGTACTTC.

The table lists this clone with a count of one. This rearrangement joins TRBV19 to TRBJ2-1, with 11 bases fitting TRBD2. Germline V lookup: CDR1 LNHDA, CDR2 SQIVND (reference sequence). This CDR3 is built from 16 residues. V shed 4 bases and J 4 bases; nucleotides not matched to a gene: 6. The CDR3 reads CASSTMTSGAYNEQFF. The CDR3 DNA is TGTGCCAGTAGTACGATGACTAGCGGGGCATACAATGAGCAGTTCTTC.

This rearrangement joins TRBV15 to TRBJ1-1, with D unresolved. The CDR3 length is 14 residues. Germline lookup yields CDR1 LNHNV and CDR2 YYDKDF (reference sequence). V was pared by 1 base and J by 6 bases, with 12 bases between. The CDR3 here is CATSRGGSVSEAFF. CDR3 DNA sequence: TGTGCCACCAGCAGAGGTGGTTCGGTGTCTGAAGCTTTCTTT.

This chain connects TRBV2 to TRBJ2-3; TRBD2 is a possible D gene (7 bases). The CDR3 spans 14 residues. The germline V and J ends were trimmed by 4 bases and 4 bases, with 12 bases remaining between them. Germline CDR1 SNHLY, CDR2 FYNNEI. For the CDR3, the DNA is TGTGCCAGCAGTGTAGGCGGGGGCCCAGATACGCAGTATTTT. This codes for CASSVGGGPDTQYF.

The rearrangement uses TRBV3-1 (or the pseudogene TRBV3-2) and TRBJ2-7; D is possibly TRBD1 (6 bases). The CDR3 sequence is 14 residues long. V lost 3 bases, J lost 11 bases, and 20 bases lay in between. Germline lookup yields CDR1 LGHDT and CDR2 YNNKEL (reference sequence). CDR3 DNA: TGTGCCAGCAGCCACTCCTTGGGAGTTGGGGGCAAGTACTTC. Protein product: CASSHSLGVGGKYF.

This rearrangement joins TRBV3-1 (or the pseudogene TRBV3-2) to TRBJ2-1; TRBD2 agrees at 7 bases. This CDR3 has 17 residues. J gave up 4 bases and V 5 bases, and 14 bases lay outside the gene matches. Germline values: CDR1 LGHDT, CDR2 YNNKEL (reference sequence). The CDR3 DNA is TGTGCCAGCAGCGAGAAATGGCGAGCGGGGAGGTACAATGAGCAGTTCTTC. Encoded protein: CASSEKWRAGRYNEQFF.

This clone was seen a handful of times. V gene TRBV2 combines with J gene TRBJ2-7; 8 bases line up with TRBD2. The trim removed 9 bases at V and 0 bases at J, leaving 10 bases unmatched. The CDR3 is made up of 15 amino acids. CDR1 is SNHLY and CDR2 is FYNNEI in the germline V gene. This CDR3 reads CASRTPAGGSYEQYF. The CDR3 nucleotides read TGTGCCAGTCGAACCCCCGCGGGGGGCTCCTACGAGCAGTACTTC. The whole variable domain, remainder taken from reference TRBV2 and TRBJ2-7, is EPEVTQTPSHQVTQMGQEVILRCVPISNHLYFYWYRQILGQKVEFLVSFYNNEISEKSEIFDDQFSVERPDGSNFTLKIRSTKLEDSAMYFCASRTPAGGSYEQYFGPGTRLTVT.

The chain is built from TRBV6-5 and TRBJ1-1; possible D gene TRBD1, 5 bases. V dropped 6 bases and J dropped 5 bases, with 16 bases sitting between them. The CDR3 consists of 14 residues. CDR1 and CDR2 (germline): MNHEY, SVGAGI. The CDR3 loop reads CASRLTVDYTEAFF. The CDR3 DNA reads TGTGCCAGCAGACTGACAGTAGATTATACTGAAGCTTTCTTT.

In this sample, this clone turned up once. The chain is built from TRBV6-2 or TRBV6-3 and TRBJ2-2, with 9 bases identical to TRBD1. The CDR3 is 13 residues long. After removal of 5 bases from V and 7 bases from J, the junction contained 2 bases not matched to a gene. Germline-derived CDR1 and CDR2 are MNHEY and SVGEGT. CDR3 sequence: CASSGQGIGELFF. The DNA for the CDR3 is TGTGCCAGCAGTGGACAGGGGATCGGGGAGCTGTTTTTT.

A single count supports this clone. V and J are TRBV6-1 and TRBJ2-3; 8 bases align to TRBD2. This CDR3 contains 17 residues. Germline-derived CDR1 and CDR2 are MNHNS and SASEGT. V trimming: 2 bases; J trimming: 1 base; junction bases outside the gene matches: 8. CDR3 region: CASSETSTSGRTDTQYF. CDR3 bases: TGTGCCAGCAGTGAAACATCTACTAGCGGACGCACAGATACGCAGTATTTT.

The V and J genes are TRBV3-1 (or the pseudogene TRBV3-2) and TRBJ2-3, with 10 bases lining up with TRBD2. The germline gives CDR1 LGHDT, CDR2 YNNKEL (reference sequence). Trimming took 1 base from V and 5 from J; bases not matched to a gene: 9. The CDR3 spans 17 residues. The chain's CDR3 is CASSQVRSGGAIDTQYF. DNA of the CDR3: TGTGCCAGCAGCCAAGTGAGGAGCGGGGGGGCCATAGATACGCAGTATTTT.

The V call is TRBV3-1 (or the pseudogene TRBV3-2), the J call TRBJ1-1, with no clear D. Trimming cost V 4 bases and J 0 bases, with 12 bases left between them. CDR3 length equals 15 residues. Germline CDR1 and CDR2: LGHDT and YNNKEL (reference sequence). The CDR3 nucleotides read TGTGCCAGCAGCCCGCCCAGGCCCCTGAACACTGAAGCTTTCTTT. Translating gives CASSPPRPLNTEAFF.

This rearrangement joins TRBV4-3 to TRBJ1-5; maybe TRBD1 (6 bases). The CDR3 is made up of 13 amino acids. The V gene lost 0 bases and the J gene lost 10 bases, with 10 bases spanning the gap. Germline lookup yields CDR1 LGHNA and CDR2 YSLEER. CDR3 DNA sequence: TGCGCCAGCAGCCAAGAAGGGGGGGCACCCCAGCATTTT. This codes for CASSQEGGAPQHF.

The chain has TRBV28 and TRBJ1-3; tentatively, D is TRBD1 (6 bases). The ends were cut back, 3 bases at V and 4 bases at J, with 19 bases in the middle. The germline V gene encodes CDR1 MDHEN and CDR2 SYDVKM. The CDR3 length is 17 residues. The CDR3 DNA follows: TGTGCCAGCAGTTTCGTGGACAGCCTCGTTTGGGGAAACACCATATATTTT. Residues: CASSFVDSLVWGNTIYF. Drawing the rest from reference TRBV28 and TRBJ1-3, the complete variable domain is DVKVTQSSRYLVKRTGEKVFLECVQDMDHENMFWYRQDPGLGLRLIYFSYDVKMKEKGDIPEGYSVSREKKERFSLILESASTNQTSMYLCASSFVDSLVWGNTIYFGEGSWLTVV.

This clone was seen a single time. The J gene is TRBJ2-7, the V gene TRBV4-1; 7 bases are a match to TRBD2. Germline-derived CDR1 and CDR2 are MGHRA and YSYEKL. V was pared by 2 bases and J by 7 bases, with 11 bases of the junction left unmatched. CDR3 length equals 15 residues. Written as DNA, the CDR3 is TGCGCCAGCAGCCAATCCGGGAGGCCCTCGCGGGAGCAGTACTTC. It translates to CASSQSGRPSREQYF.

The chain recombines TRBV19 with TRBJ1-4, with a weak D call TRBD1 (5 bases). Germline-derived CDR1 and CDR2 are LNHDA and SQIVND (reference sequence). Trimming removed 5 bases at V and 8 bases at J, with 15 bases between. The CDR3 spans 14 residues. The CDR3 nucleotides read TGTGCCAGTAGTCCCCAGGGTGAAGGCGAAAAACTGTTTTTT. Translation: CASSPQGEGEKLFF.

This clone was found a few times. CDR3 DNA sequence: TGCGCCAGCAGCAGGGACTCAGGGTTTGGCACTGAAGCTTTCTTT. It specifies CASSRDSGFGTEAFF. J is TRBJ1-1 and V is TRBV5-1, with D perhaps TRBD1 (5 bases). The V end lost 4 bases, the J end lost 4 bases, and 17 bases lay between the germline ends. Germline values: CDR1 SGHRS, CDR2 YFSETQ. The CDR3 contains 15 residues.

This clone has only one observation. The chain is built from TRBV29-1 and TRBJ1-4; D might be TRBD1 (6 bases). The germline CDR1 and CDR2 sequences are SQVTM and ANQGSEA. The CDR3 sequence is 12 residues long. Trimming pared 4 bases from V and 8 bases from J, leaving 11 bases between. DNA for the CDR3: TGCAGCGTTGGGACAGAGAAAGAAAAACTGTTTTTT. Its translation: CSVGTEKEKLFF.

V is TRBV15 and J is TRBJ2-2; D may be TRBD2 (5 bases). V was pared by 1 base and J by 2 bases, with 11 bases between. Germline CDR1 and CDR2: LNHNV and YYDKDF (reference sequence). The CDR3 has 16 amino acids. The CDR3 bases are TGTGCCACCAGCAGAGGGATACGGGGAAACACCGGGGAGCTGTTTTTT. Amino acid sequence: CATSRGIRGNTGELFF.

The genes are TRBV29-1 and TRBJ2-1; the match to TRBD2 covers 10 bases. Losses at the gene ends were 4 bases for V and 6 bases for J; bases not matched to a gene: 6. CDR1 and CDR2 (germline): SQVTM, ANQGSEA. The CDR3 is 14 amino acids. CDR3 amino acids: CSVGSGGAINEQFF. The CDR3 nucleotides are TGCAGCGTTGGAAGCGGGGGGGCCATCAATGAGCAGTTCTTC.

This clone was recorded once. V is TRBV5-1 and J is TRBJ2-2; weak D call: TRBD2 (6 bases). Germline V gives CDR1 SGHRS, CDR2 YFSETQ. The length of the CDR3 is 15 residues. Trimming cost V 5 bases and J 0 bases, with 11 bases left between them. The DNA of the CDR3 is TGCGCCAGCAGGGTTGGCGGGGCGAACACCGGGGAGCTGTTTTTT. The encoded protein is CASRVGGANTGELFF.

The rearrangement links TRBV3-1 (or the pseudogene TRBV3-2) to TRBJ1-2; D not resolved. Germline CDR1 LGHDT, CDR2 YNNKEL (reference sequence). The CDR3 is 15 amino acids. Deletions cut 4 bases from V and 5 bases from J, with 17 bases between. The CDR3 is CASSPYGEAWYGYTF. Written as DNA, the CDR3 is TGTGCCAGCAGCCCGTACGGAGAGGCATGGTATGGCTACACCTTC.

The gene calls are TRBV7-9 and TRBJ2-7, with D maybe TRBD1 (5 bases). This CDR3 has 13 residues. The germline V gene has CDR1 SEHNR and CDR2 FQNEAQ (reference sequence). V lost 6 bases and J 2 bases, leaving 11 bases between the germline ends. CDR3 in amino acids: CASSPETAYEQYF. The CDR3 DNA reads TGTGCCAGCAGTCCCGAGACAGCCTACGAGCAGTACTTC.

The chain combines TRBV10-3 with TRBJ1-1; 7 bases map to TRBD1. The V and J ends lost 10 bases and 4 bases, in that order; junction bases with no gene match: 9. The CDR3 covers 13 residues. CDR1 is ENHRY, CDR2 SYGVKD, per germline. The CDR3 nucleotides read TGTGCCAGCCACCGGGACAGCGGCACTGAAGCTTTCTTT. This codes for CASHRDSGTEAFF.

The chain carries TRBV7-6 and TRBJ1-3; 11 bases match TRBD1. This CDR3 comprises 16 residues. Germline lookup yields CDR1 SGHVS and CDR2 FNYEAQ. After removal of 4 bases from V and 8 bases from J, the junction contained 10 bases not matched to a gene. CDR3 bases: TGTGCCAGCAGCTCCGAAGGGGGGACAGGGGGGTACACCATATATTTT. Residues: CASSSEGGTGGYTIYF.

The chain combines TRBV6-5 with TRBJ2-2, with a possible D match to TRBD2 (6 bases). The CDR3 sequence is 12 residues long. Germline-derived CDR1 and CDR2 are MNHEY and SVGAGI. V was pared by 6 bases and J by 6 bases, with 8 bases between. CDR3 amino acids: CASRRGSGELFF. The CDR3 nucleotides are TGTGCCAGCAGGCGGGGTTCCGGGGAGCTGTTTTTT.

CDR3 sequence (DNA): TGTGCCAGTAGTCGGTGGGGGCAGAACACCGGGGAGCTGTTTTTT. Its translation: CASSRWGQNTGELFF. The J gene is TRBJ2-2, the V gene TRBV19, with D possibly TRBD1 on 6 matching bases. The CDR3 extends over 15 amino acids. Trimming cost V 5 bases and J 1 base, with 11 bases left between them. Germline CDR1 is LNHDA and CDR2 is SQIVND (reference sequence). The complete variable domain, with remaining parts taken from reference TRBV19 and TRBJ2-2, reads DGGITQSPKYLFRKEGQNVTLSCEQNLNHDAMYWYRQDPGQGLRLIYYSQIVNDFQKGDIAEGYSVSREKKESFPLTVTSAQKNPTAFYLCASSRWGQNTGELFFGEGSRLTVL.

The rearrangement links TRBV7-2 to TRBJ2-3, with D maybe TRBD1 (5 bases). V was clipped by 1 base and J by 2 bases, with 13 bases between them. The CDR3 spans 16 residues. Germline-derived CDR1 and CDR2 are SGHTA and FQGNSA. CDR3 sequence: CASSLGSLGPTDTQYF. CDR3 DNA: TGTGCCAGCAGCTTAGGTTCCCTGGGGCCCACAGATACGCAGTATTTT.

This chain connects TRBV7-3 to TRBJ2-1; 9 bases map to TRBD2. The length of the CDR3 is 15 residues. In germline, CDR1 is SGHTA, CDR2 FQGTGA. The J segment lost 8 bases and the V segment lost 4 bases, leaving 9 bases of the junction unmatched. CDR3 sequence (DNA): TGTGCCAGCAGCTCGGGACTAGCTGGGGGGGATGAGCAGTTCTTC. This encodes CASSSGLAGGDEQFF. The complete variable domain, with remaining parts taken from reference TRBV7-3 and TRBJ2-1, reads GAGVSQTPSNKVTEKGKYVELRCDPISGHTALYWYRQSLGQGPEFLIYFQGTGAADDSGLPNDRFFAVRPEGSVSTLKIQRTERGDSAVYLCASSSGLAGGDEQFFGPGTRLTVL.